The present T cell receptor beta chain was sequenced within a study of OX40 agonist ivuxolimab in advanced cancers. Study-level points and caveats: Researchers report that CD8+ T cells had, on average, more expanded clones than CD4+.

The protocol was immunoSEQ multiplex PCR, while the TCRdb copy is restricted to in-frame clones and leaves out a portion. Among over 35,000 clones, about 89% were seen once, and the ten largest hold approximately 0.52%. V lost 2 bases to trimming and J lost 8 bases, with 13 bases between them. Germline CDR1 SGDLS, CDR2 YYNGEE. The CDR3 is 14 residues long. Comment on this clone: Its antigen is still unknown.

The source material was CD4+ or CD8+ T cells sorted from blood, sampled in a trial of the OX40 agonist ivuxolimab. The chain uses TRBV9 and TRBJ2-2; D is undetermined. This TCR was sampled from an adult with an advanced solid tumor such as melanoma, head and neck, liver or kidney cancer. The CDR3 DNA reads TGTGCCAGCAGCGTGGACCCCTTGGGGGGGGAGCTGTTTTTT. Its translation is CASSVDPLGGELFF.